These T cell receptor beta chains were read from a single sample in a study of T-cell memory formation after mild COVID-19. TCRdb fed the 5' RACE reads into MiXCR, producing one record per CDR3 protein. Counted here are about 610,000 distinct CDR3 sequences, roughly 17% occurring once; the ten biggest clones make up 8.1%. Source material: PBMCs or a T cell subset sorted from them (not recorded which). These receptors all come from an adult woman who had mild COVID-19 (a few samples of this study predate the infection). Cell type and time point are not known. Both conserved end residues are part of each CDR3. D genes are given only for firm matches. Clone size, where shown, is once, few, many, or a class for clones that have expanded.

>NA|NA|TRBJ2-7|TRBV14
TGTGCCAGCAGCCCCGGGACTCACGAGCAGTACTTC
CASSPGTHEQYF
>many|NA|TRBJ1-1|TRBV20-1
TGCAGTGCTAGAGATTACCGGAGATTGAACACTGAAGCTTTCTTT
CSARDYRRLNTEAFF
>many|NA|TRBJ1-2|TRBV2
TGTGCCAGCAGTGAACGGCAGAAAAGCTATGGCTACACCTTC
CASSERQKSYGYTF
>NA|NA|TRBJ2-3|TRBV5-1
TGCGCCAGCAGCTTGGGGGCAGTTACAGATACGCAGTATTTT
CASSLGAVTDTQYF
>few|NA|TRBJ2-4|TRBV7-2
TGTGCCAGCAGAGAGGAGATAGCCAAAAACATTCAGTACTTC
CASREEIAKNIQYF
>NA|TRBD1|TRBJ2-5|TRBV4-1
TGCGCCAGCAGCCAAGGCGAGACAGGGGGCAGGGAGACCCAGTACTTC
CASSQGETGGRETQYF
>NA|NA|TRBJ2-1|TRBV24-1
TGTGCCACCAGTAAATATACACAGGGGAGGGGCAATGAGCAGTTCTTC
CATSKYTQGRGNEQFF
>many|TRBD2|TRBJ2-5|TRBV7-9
TGTGCCAGCAGCTTTACCACTAGCGGATTCCAAGAGACCCAGTACTTC
CASSFTTSGFQETQYF
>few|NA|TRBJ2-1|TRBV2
TGTGCCAGCACGGAATACAATGAGCAGTTCTTC
CASTEYNEQFF
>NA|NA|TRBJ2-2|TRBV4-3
TGCGCCAGCAGCAAGGTGGATGCCGGGGAGCTGTTTTTT
CASSKVDAGELFF
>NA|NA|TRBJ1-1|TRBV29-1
TGCAGCGTTAAATTTGGGTTGACTGAAGCTTTCTTT
CSVKFGLTEAFF
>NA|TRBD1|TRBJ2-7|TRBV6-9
TGTGCCAGCAGTTATTCAAATCGGGACAGGGAGGACTACGAGCAGTACTTC
CASSYSNRDREDYEQYF
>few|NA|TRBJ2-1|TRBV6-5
TGTGCCAGCGGCCTAGGGACCAATGAGCAGTTCTTC
CASGLGTNEQFF
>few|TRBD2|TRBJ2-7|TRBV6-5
TGTGCCAGCAGTTTTGAGGCTAGCGGGGTTTACGAGCAGTACTTC
CASSFEASGVYEQYF
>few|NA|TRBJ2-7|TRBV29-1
TGCAGCGTTGGCCGTTCGGCTGGGAACGAGCAGTACTTC
CSVGRSAGNEQYF
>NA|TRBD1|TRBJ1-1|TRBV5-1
TGCGCCAGCAGTAGGGACAGGGGGTCTGAAGCTTTCTTT
CASSRDRGSEAFF
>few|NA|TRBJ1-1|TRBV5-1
TGCGCCAGCAGCTTGATGGGCAGAGCGAACACTGAAGCTTTCTTT
CASSLMGRANTEAFF
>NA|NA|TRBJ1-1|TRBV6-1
TGTGCCAGCAGTGAAGCTTGGGGAAGGGCTTTCTTT
CASSEAWGRAFF
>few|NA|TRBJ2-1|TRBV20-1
TGCAGTGCTAGAGATTTCGGAAATGAGCAGTTCTTC
CSARDFGNEQFF
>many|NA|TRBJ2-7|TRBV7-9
TGTGCCAGCAGCACCAAGACCTACGAGCAGTACTTC
CASSTKTYEQYF
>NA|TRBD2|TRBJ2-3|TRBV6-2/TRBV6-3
TGTGCCAGCAGTCAGCCCCGGGGGGGCACAGATACGCAGTATTTT
CASSQPRGGTDTQYF
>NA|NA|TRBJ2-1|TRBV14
TGTGCCAGCAAGGGGCCCGGCAATGAGCAGTTCTTC
CASKGPGNEQFF
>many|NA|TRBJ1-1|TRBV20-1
TGCAGTGCTTATACCGGGACGGTGAACACTGAAGCTTTCTTT
CSAYTGTVNTEAFF
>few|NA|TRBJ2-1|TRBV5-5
TGTGCCAGCAGTTTATCGCTTGAGGGTGGGAATGAGCAGTTCTTC
CASSLSLEGGNEQFF
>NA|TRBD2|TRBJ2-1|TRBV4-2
TGTGCCAGCAGCCAAGTGCTAGCGGGAGGGCGAGAGCAGTTCTTC
CASSQVLAGGREQFF
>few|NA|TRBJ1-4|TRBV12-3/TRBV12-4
TGTGCCAGCAGTTTAGCCGGTTGGAGGCTGGAAAAACTGTTTTTT
CASSLAGWRLEKLFF
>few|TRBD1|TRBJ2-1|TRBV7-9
TGTGCCAGATTTCCACTCACAGGGGGAGGTGAGCAGTTCTTC
CARFPLTGGGEQFF
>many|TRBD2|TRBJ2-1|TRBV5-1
TGCGCCAGCAGCGCCGGACTAGCGGGGGGACTTGAGCAGTTCTTC
CASSAGLAGGLEQFF
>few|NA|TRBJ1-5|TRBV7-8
TGTGCCAGCAGCCGGAGCGGAGGGGTCGGGGAGCCCCAGCATTTT
CASSRSGGVGEPQHF
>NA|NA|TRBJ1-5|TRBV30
TGTGCCTGGGCGTACGACCTCGATCAGCCCCAGCATTTT
CAWAYDLDQPQHF
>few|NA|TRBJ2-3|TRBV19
TGTGCCAGTAGCCGGATTGCCAAGACCACAGATACGCAGTATTTT
CASSRIAKTTDTQYF
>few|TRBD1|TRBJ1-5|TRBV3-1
TGTGCCAGCAGTCCCAACCCGGGACAGGGGAATCAGCCCCAGCATTTT
CASSPNPGQGNQPQHF
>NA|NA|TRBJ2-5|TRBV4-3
TGCGCCAGCAGCCACGATCCGAGGCCGGGGGAGACCCAGTACTTC
CASSHDPRPGETQYF
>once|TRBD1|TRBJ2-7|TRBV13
TGTGCCAGCAGCTCCGGACAGGAACGATTCTACGAGCAGTACTTC
CASSSGQERFYEQYF
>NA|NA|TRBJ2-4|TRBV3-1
TGTGCCAGCAGCCAAGGGCTGGGCAGCAAAAACATTCAGTACTTC
CASSQGLGSKNIQYF
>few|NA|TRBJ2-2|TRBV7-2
TGTGCCAGCCGTTCGCCGGGACTCCACACCGGGGAGCTGTTTTTT
CASRSPGLHTGELFF
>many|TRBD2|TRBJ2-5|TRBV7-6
TGTGCCAGCAGCTTGGGGGGGATCCAAGAGACCCAGTACTTC
CASSLGGIQETQYF
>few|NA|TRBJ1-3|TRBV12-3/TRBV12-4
TGTGCCACACGACAGGAGGGGGCTGGAAACACCATATATTTT
CATRQEGAGNTIYF
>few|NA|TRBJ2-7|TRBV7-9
TGTGCCAGCAGCTTGGTAGGTGGGATGCCCTACGAGCAGTACTTC
CASSLVGGMPYEQYF
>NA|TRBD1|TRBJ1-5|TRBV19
TGTGCCAGTCGGACAGGGAACCAACAGCCCCAGCATTTT
CASRTGNQQPQHF
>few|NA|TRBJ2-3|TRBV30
TGTGCCTGGAGTTTTGGGGATAGCACAGATACGCAGTATTTT
CAWSFGDSTDTQYF
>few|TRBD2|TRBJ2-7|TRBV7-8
TGTGCCAGCAGCAATAGGCAGGGAGGGTACGAGCAGTACTTC
CASSNRQGGYEQYF